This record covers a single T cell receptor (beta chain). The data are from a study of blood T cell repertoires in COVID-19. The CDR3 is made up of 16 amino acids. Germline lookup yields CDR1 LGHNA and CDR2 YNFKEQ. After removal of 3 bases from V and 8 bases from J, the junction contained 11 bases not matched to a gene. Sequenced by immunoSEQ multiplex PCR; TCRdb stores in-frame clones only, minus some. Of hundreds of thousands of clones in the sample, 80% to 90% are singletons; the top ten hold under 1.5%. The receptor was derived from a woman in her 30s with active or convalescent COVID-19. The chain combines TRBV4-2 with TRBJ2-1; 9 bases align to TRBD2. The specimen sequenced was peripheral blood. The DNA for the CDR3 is TGTGCCAGCAGCCAGATCATAGCGGGGGAGGGGGATGAGCAGTTCTTC. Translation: CASSQIIAGEGDEQFF.